Below, 32 T cell receptor beta chains from the same sample are listed, as sequenced in a study of T cell repertoires in cytomegalovirus infection. TCRdb recomputed calls from the reads with MiXCR, one row per CDR3 protein. The profile covers approximately 600,000 distinct CDR3 sequences, with roughly 42% appearing a single time and 40% to 60% taken by the ten largest. What these receptors recognize is not known. Sequenced here: cultured PBMCs, sampled from culture after CMV antigen stimulation. All receptors come from a human donor in good health (CMV status not recorded). Some clones in this sample may be carry-over from other donors' samples.

Points on this clonotype: An end of the junction does not agree with germline; a read error may underlie this. The CDR3 is CASSLTGAKNIQCF. The CDR3 DNA reads TGTGCCAGCAGCCTAACAGGGGCCAAAAACATTCAGTGCTTC. V and J are TRBV7-2 and TRBJ2-4; 7 bases match TRBD1. Germline CDR1 SGHTA, CDR2 FQGNSA. The CDR3 covers 14 residues.

This clonotype was picked up a small number of times. The rearrangement uses TRBV7-9 and TRBJ2-5; either TRBD1 or TRBD2 may fit D (5 bases each). Deletions cut 1 base from V and 0 bases from J, with 15 bases between. Germline V lookup: CDR1 SEHNR, CDR2 FQNEAQ (reference sequence). The CDR3 is 17 residues long. DNA of the CDR3: TGTGCCAGCAGCTTAGAGCTAGTGGGACGGTACCAAGAGACCCAGTACTTC. Its translation is CASSLELVGRYQETQYF.

The rearrangement uses TRBV6-5 and TRBJ2-1, with 12 bases aligning to TRBD2. The trim removed 5 bases at V and 11 bases at J, leaving 16 bases unmatched. Germline CDR1 reads MNHEY; CDR2 reads SVGAGI. CDR3 length: 17 amino acids. The DNA for the CDR3 is TGTGCCAGCAGTCCTACTACTGCTAGCGGGGGGGCTTCCCAGCAGTTCTTC. Its translation: CASSPTTASGGASQQFF.

This clonotype was counted only a few times. This chain links TRBV12-3 or TRBV12-4 with TRBJ2-1; weak D call: TRBD2 (7 bases). V lost 2 bases and J lost 13, with 21 bases in between. The CDR3 has 15 amino acids. CDR3 sequence (DNA): TGTGCCAGCAGTTTAAGGGGTTTGCAGGGGAGGGCCCAGTTCTTC. It encodes CASSLRGLQGRAQFF.

The genes are TRBV5-6 and TRBJ1-5, with 8 nucleotides matching TRBD1. CDR1 SGHDT and CDR2 YYEEEE come from the germline V gene. CDR3 length: 13 residues. The V gene end was trimmed by 4 bases and the J gene end by 9 bases; junction bases not matched to a gene: 6. CDR3 protein: CASSRDRSRPQHF. DNA of the CDR3: TGTGCCAGCAGCCGGGACAGGTCAAGGCCCCAGCATTTT.

Details on this clonotype: Since no conserved phenylalanine or tryptophan closes the CDR3, a read error is the likely cause. The CDR3 is CASSLRGGLSSYNEQFL. The CDR3 coding sequence is TGTGCCAGCAGCTTACGCGGGGGACTAAGCTCCTACAATGAGCAGTTCTTA. The J gene is TRBJ2-1, the V gene TRBV7-8, with 7 bases identical to TRBD2. Germline V lookup: CDR1 SGHVS, CDR2 FQNEAQ. V lost 2 bases to trimming and J lost 0 bases; unmatched junction nucleotides: 7. The CDR3 length is 17 residues.

There are a few counts of this clonotype. The V gene is TRBV7-9, the J gene TRBJ2-1; tentative D call: TRBD2 (7 bases). The germline V and J ends were trimmed by 1 base and 8 bases, with 18 bases remaining between them. The V gene's germline CDR1 is SEHNR and CDR2 FQNEAQ (reference sequence). The CDR3 extends over 16 amino acids. CDR3 residues: CASSLVVRGTRHEQFF. CDR3 coding DNA: TGTGCCAGCAGCTTAGTGGTGCGGGGGACAAGACATGAGCAGTTCTTC.

This clonotype was seen a handful of times. The chain combines TRBV12-3 or TRBV12-4 with TRBJ2-1, with a weak D call TRBD2 (6 bases). V was trimmed by 5 bases and J by 8 bases, leaving 16 bases between them. CDR3 length equals 14 residues. CDR3 sequence: CASSPSGSRHEQFF. The CDR3 DNA reads TGTGCCAGCAGTCCCTCCGGGAGTCGGCATGAGCAGTTCTTC.

J is TRBJ1-5 and V is TRBV2; no clear D. The V end was cut by 4 bases, the J end by 3 bases, with 7 bases between. The CDR3 sequence is 13 residues long. Germline loops: CDR1 SNHLY, CDR2 FYNNEI. The CDR3 DNA reads TGTGCCAGCAGTGGAGACACCAATCAGCCCCAGCATTTT. Translating gives CASSGDTNQPQHF.

The chain couples TRBV5-4 to TRBJ2-3; 11 bases are a match to TRBD1. CDR3 size: 16 residues. J was trimmed by 7 bases and V by 4 bases; bases with no gene match: 11. The germline V gene has CDR1 SGHNT and CDR2 YYREEE (reference sequence). CDR3 bases: TGTGCCAGCAGCCCCACCTCCGGGACAGGGGGGAATACGCAGTATTTT. Protein product: CASSPTSGTGGNTQYF.

At least ten counts were recorded for this clonotype. The CDR3 DNA sequence: TGTGCCAGTAGTATGAGGATCAATCAGCCCCAGCATTTT. This translates into CASSMRINQPQHF. The gene calls are TRBV19 and TRBJ1-5; D is unclear. Deletions cut 3 bases from V and 3 bases from J, with 6 bases between. Per germline, CDR1 LNHDA and CDR2 SQIVND (reference sequence). This CDR3 has 13 residues.

The table lists this clonotype with a few counts. The J gene is TRBJ2-5, the V gene TRBV7-9; D not resolved. CDR1 is SEHNR and CDR2 is FQNEAQ in the germline V gene (reference sequence). V was trimmed by 6 bases and J by 2 bases, leaving 10 bases between them. This CDR3 contains 13 residues. CDR3 protein: CASSQRRQETQYF. The CDR3, as DNA: TGTGCCAGCAGTCAGCGCCGACAAGAGACCCAGTACTTC.

V is TRBV7-9 and J is TRBJ1-5, with D possibly matching TRBD1 (5 bases). This CDR3 comprises 14 residues. V lost 5 bases, J lost 6 bases, and 14 bases lay in between. Germline CDR1 SEHNR, CDR2 FQNEAQ (reference sequence). In nucleotides, the CDR3 is TGTGCCAGCAGCCCCGAAGGGGATTTTCAGCCCCAGCATTTT. Amino acid sequence: CASSPEGDFQPQHF.

The chain links TRBV2 to TRBJ1-2; perhaps TRBD1 as D (5 bases). V was cut by 10 bases and J by 2 bases, with 11 bases left in between. CDR1 is SNHLY and CDR2 is FYNNEI in the germline V gene. The CDR3 totals 12 residues. For the CDR3, the DNA is TGTGCCACCAGGACATCCAACTATGGCTACACCTTC. This gives the protein CATRTSNYGYTF.

This clonotype was detected a few times. DNA for the CDR3: TGTGCCAGTAGTATCCAGGGAAGCACTGAAGCTTTCTTT. This codes for CASSIQGSTEAFF. This chain connects TRBV19 to TRBJ1-1; D might be TRBD1 (5 bases). Germline V lookup: CDR1 LNHDA, CDR2 SQIVND (reference sequence). CDR3 length: 13 amino acids. The germline V and J ends were trimmed by 3 bases and 4 bases, with 9 bases remaining between them.

CDR3 sequence (DNA): TGCAGTGCTAGGGATGGACAGGGTCGCTTTCTGGATGGTCAGCCCCAGCATTTT. Translation gives CSARDGQGRFLDGQPQHF. The chain has TRBV20-1 and TRBJ1-5, with 8 bases that match TRBD1. The CDR3 has 18 amino acids. CDR1 and CDR2 from the germline V gene are DFQATT and SNEGSKA (reference sequence). The trim removed 3 bases at V and 6 bases at J, leaving 19 bases unmatched.

V gene TRBV20-1 combines with J gene TRBJ2-7, with no clear D. CDR1 is DFQATT and CDR2 is SNEGSKA in the germline V gene (reference sequence). Trimming left V 0 bases short and J 0 bases short, with 15 bases between. The CDR3 extends over 16 amino acids. CDR3 residues: CSARDLAAKSSYEQYF. CDR3 bases: TGCAGTGCTAGAGATCTGGCGGCGAAGAGCTCCTACGAGCAGTACTTC.

The gene calls are TRBV3-1 and TRBJ1-2; 8 bases agree with TRBD1. V was clipped by 7 bases and J by 5 bases; unmatched bases: 12. The CDR3 covers 15 residues. From germline, CDR1 is LGHDT and CDR2 YNNKEL (reference sequence). CDR3 amino acids: CASTHRDRRNYGYTF. CDR3 bases: TGTGCCAGCACCCACCGGGACAGGAGGAATTATGGCTACACCTTC.

This clonotype came up a few times. The V gene is TRBV7-2, the J gene TRBJ2-7, with D perhaps given as TRBD1 or TRBD2 (5 bases each). The CDR3 is 17 amino acids. Trimming shortened V by 2 bases and J by 6 bases, and 23 bases separated the two germline ends. Germline assignment: CDR1 SGHTA and CDR2 FQGNSA. The CDR3 region is CASSLNYPGAPAGEQYF. In nucleotides, the CDR3 is TGTGCCAGCAGCTTAAATTACCCCGGGGCCCCGGCGGGCGAGCAGTACTTC.

This chain uses TRBV6-6 with TRBJ2-2, with TRBD2 matching over 14 bases. The germline V gene encodes CDR1 MNHNY and CDR2 SVGAGI (reference sequence). The CDR3 has 19 amino acids. V was pared by 7 bases and J by 4 bases, with 14 bases of the junction left unmatched. This CDR3 is CASNSGTSGRAGGTGELFF. DNA for the CDR3: TGTGCCAGCAACTCAGGGACTAGCGGGAGAGCCGGGGGCACCGGGGAGCTGTTTTTT.

This clonotype appeared a few times. J is TRBJ2-1 and V is TRBV6-6, with no clear D. Germline V gene sequence: CDR1 MNHNY, CDR2 SVGAGI (reference sequence). CDR3 length: 13 amino acids. V lost 5 bases, J lost 9 bases, and 14 bases lay in between. CDR3 DNA sequence: TGTGCCAGCAGTGTCTTCGCCGAATCTGAGCAGTTCTTC. Protein sequence: CASSVFAESEQFF.

This sequence joins TRBV10-1 and TRBJ2-5; 9 bases are a match to TRBD1. CDR3 length: 14 amino acids. With 2 bases clipped from V and 6 bases from J, the junction kept 4 bases outside the gene matches. Germline CDR1 and CDR2: WNHNN and SYGVQD (reference sequence). CDR3 in DNA: TGCGCCAGCAGTGAGGGGACAGGGCTACAGACCCAGTACTTC. Translating it yields CASSEGTGLQTQYF.

This chain joins TRBV4-1 and TRBJ1-4, with D uncertain. V shed 3 bases and J shed 8 bases, with 7 bases lying between them. CDR1 is MGHRA and CDR2 is YSYEKL in the germline V gene. CDR3 size: 12 residues. CDR3 nucleotide sequence: TGCGCCAGCAGCCACGGGAGCGAAAAACTGTTTTTT. Protein sequence: CASSHGSEKLFF.

This clonotype was seen only a few times. This rearrangement joins TRBV19 to TRBJ2-7, with 11 bases lining up with TRBD2. The germline V gene has CDR1 LNHDA and CDR2 SQIVND (reference sequence). This CDR3 is 16 amino acids long. With 3 bases clipped from V and 6 bases from J, the junction kept 10 bases outside the gene matches. The CDR3 protein is CASSIRYDLAGGEQYF. DNA for the CDR3: TGTGCCAGTAGTATCCGTTATGATCTAGCGGGAGGCGAGCAGTACTTC. The full variable domain, with the rest looked up from reference TRBV19 and TRBJ2-7, is DGGITQSPKYLFRKEGQNVTLSCEQNLNHDAMYWYRQDPGQGLRLIYYSQIVNDFQKGDIAEGYSVSREKKESFPLTVTSAQKNPTAFYLCASSIRYDLAGGEQYFGPGTRLTVT.

This clonotype showed up just a few times. V and J are TRBV10-3 and TRBJ1-5; D unresolved. V dropped 4 bases and J dropped 6 bases, with 7 bases sitting between them. This CDR3 spans 12 amino acids. Germline assignment: CDR1 ENHRY and CDR2 SYGVKD. CDR3 DNA: TGTGCCATCAGTGCGGGATCTCAGCCCCAGCATTTT. Protein sequence: CAISAGSQPQHF.

This clonotype has just a few counts. This chain links TRBV6-2 or TRBV6-3 with TRBJ2-6; 13 bases are a match to TRBD2. This CDR3 comprises 16 residues. The germline V gene encodes CDR1 MNHEY and CDR2 SVGEGT. Trimming took 8 bases from V and 1 from J; bases not matched to a gene: 2. The CDR3 bases are TGTGCCAGCTCGACTAGCGGGAGGTCTGGGGCCAACGTCCTGACTTTC. Its translation: CASSTSGRSGANVLTF.

This chain uses TRBV7-9 with TRBJ2-1, with D perhaps assigned TRBD1 or TRBD2 (6 bases each). This CDR3 region has 16 residues. Trimming cost V 5 bases and J 7 bases, with 21 bases left between them. Germline lookup yields CDR1 SEHNR and CDR2 FQNEAQ (reference sequence). Written as DNA, the CDR3 is TGTGCCAGCAGCCCAGCCGGAGGAGGGGGTCGGAATGAGCAGTTCTTC. This codes for CASSPAGGGGRNEQFF.

The gene calls are TRBV12-5 and TRBJ1-5; D is unresolved. CDR1 and CDR2 (germline): LGHNT, FRNRAP. V was shortened by 3 bases and J by 6 bases, with 0 bases between the two germline ends. The CDR3 sequence is 10 residues long. The CDR3 DNA reads TGTGCTAGTGGTTTTCAGCCCCAGCATTTT. Amino acids: CASGFQPQHF.

The genes are TRBV15 and TRBJ2-4; 10 nucleotides align to TRBD2. V was clipped by 3 bases and J by 0 bases; unmatched bases: 11. In germline, CDR1 is LNHNV, CDR2 YYDKDF (reference sequence). This CDR3 is built from 19 residues. CDR3 coding DNA: TGTGCCACCAGCAGGACCGGGACTAGCGTCCTTCTAGCCAAAAACATTCAGTACTTC. As protein: CATSRTGTSVLLAKNIQYF.

Here the CDR3 reads CASSQDRTRGYTF. The CDR3 DNA reads TGCGCCAGCAGCCAAGATAGGACGCGGGGCTACACCTTC. This chain uses TRBV4-1 with TRBJ1-2; no firm D call. V lost 0 bases and J lost 8, with 10 bases in between. This CDR3 has 13 amino acids. Germline loops: CDR1 MGHRA, CDR2 YSYEKL.

The chain couples TRBV2 to TRBJ2-5, with 8 positions matching TRBD2. This CDR3 has 20 residues. The V gene end was trimmed by 0 bases and the J gene end by 4 bases; junction bases not matched to a gene: 19. Germline-derived CDR1 and CDR2 are SNHLY and FYNNEI. As DNA, the CDR3 is TGTGCCAGCAGTGAAGCGCTTGGGGCGGGGAGCGGGGGAGAAGGAGAGACCCAGTACTTC. Its translation is CASSEALGAGSGGEGETQYF.

As regards this clonotype: It may be a read error: a sequence one base away is much more abundant. The rearrangement uses TRBV7-4 and TRBJ1-6; the D is unclear. This CDR3 spans 15 amino acids. The V gene lost 5 bases and the J gene lost 0 bases, with 8 bases spanning the gap. CDR1 is SGHVT, CDR2 SQSDAQ, per germline. The CDR3 DNA follows: TGTGCCAGCAGCGTACAGAGCTCCTATAATTCACCCCTCCACTTT. It yields the protein CASSVQSSYNSPLHF.